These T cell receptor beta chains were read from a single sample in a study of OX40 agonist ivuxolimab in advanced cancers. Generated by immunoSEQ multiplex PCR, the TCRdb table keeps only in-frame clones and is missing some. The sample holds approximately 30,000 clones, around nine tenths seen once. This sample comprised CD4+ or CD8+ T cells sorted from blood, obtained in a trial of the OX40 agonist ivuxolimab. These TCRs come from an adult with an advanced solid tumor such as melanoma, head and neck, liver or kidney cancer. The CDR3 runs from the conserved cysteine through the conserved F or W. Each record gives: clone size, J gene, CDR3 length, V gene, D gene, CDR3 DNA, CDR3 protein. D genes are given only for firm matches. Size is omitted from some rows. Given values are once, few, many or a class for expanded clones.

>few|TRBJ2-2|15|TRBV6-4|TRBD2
TGTGCCAGCAGTGACACTAGCGGGAGCACCGGGGAGCTGTTTTTT
CASSDTSGSTGELFF
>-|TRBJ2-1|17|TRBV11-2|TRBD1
TGTGCCAGCAGCTTAGTTGGGCGACAGGGTATGGGTGATGAGCAGTTCTTC
CASSLVGRQGMGDEQFF
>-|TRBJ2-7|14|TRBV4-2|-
TGTGCCAGCAGCCAAGGGGTCGGACGCTACGAGCAGTACTTC
CASSQGVGRYEQYF
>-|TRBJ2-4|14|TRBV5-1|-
TGCGCCAGCAGCTTGGGTATGGTGGAAAACATTCAGTACTTC
CASSLGMVENIQYF
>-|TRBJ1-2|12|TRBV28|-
TGTGCCAGCAGTTTTAGGGGGAGGGGCTACACCTTC
CASSFRGRGYTF
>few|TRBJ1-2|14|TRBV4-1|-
TGCGCCAGCAGCCAAGACGCCTTTAACTATGGCTACACCTTC
CASSQDAFNYGYTF
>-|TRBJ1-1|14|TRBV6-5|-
TGTGCCAGCAGTGACAGTTTGGGCCTAACGGAAGCTTTCTTT
CASSDSLGLTEAFF
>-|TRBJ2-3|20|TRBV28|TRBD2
TGTGCCAGCAGTTCCCTCACTAGCGGGAGGCGCAGACTAAGCACAGATACGCAGTATTTT
CASSSLTSGRRRLSTDTQYF
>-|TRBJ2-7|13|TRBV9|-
TGTGCCAGCAGCTTGGGGGCCTCCTACGAGCAGTACTTC
CASSLGASYEQYF
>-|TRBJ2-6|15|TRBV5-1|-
TGCGCCAGCAGCTTAAGTAGATCTGGGGCCAACGTCCTGACTTTC
CASSLSRSGANVLTF
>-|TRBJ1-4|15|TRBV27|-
TGTGCCAGCAGTTTATTGCCAGGGGTCAATGAAAACCTGTTTTTT
CASSLLPGVNENLFF
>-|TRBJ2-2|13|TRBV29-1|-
TGCAGCGTCGAAACAGGGAACACCGGGGAGCTGTTTTTT
CSVETGNTGELFF
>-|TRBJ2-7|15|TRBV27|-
TGTGCCAGCAGTCTGGCACCGCTGGGACAATGGGGGACTATTTTC
CASSLAPLGQWGTIF
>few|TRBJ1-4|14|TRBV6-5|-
TGTGCCAGCAGTTACTCTGGGCAAAGTGAAAAACTGTTTTTT
CASSYSGQSEKLFF
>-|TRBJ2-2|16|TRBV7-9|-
TGTGCCAGCGTCCTTAAACAGAGCACGAACACCGGGGAGCTGTTTTTT
CASVLKQSTNTGELFF
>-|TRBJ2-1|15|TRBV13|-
TGTGCCAGCAGCTTCGGGCGAGCCTCCTACAATGAGCAGTTCTTC
CASSFGRASYNEQFF
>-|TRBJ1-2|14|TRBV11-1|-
TGTGCCAGCAGCCCCCGAGGGACGGGGTATGGCTACACCTTC
CASSPRGTGYGYTF
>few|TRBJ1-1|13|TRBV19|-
TGTGCCAGTAGTATCGAGTGGAACACTGAAGCTTTCTTT
CASSIEWNTEAFF
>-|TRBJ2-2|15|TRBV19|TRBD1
TGTGCCAGTAGTGCCCGACAGGGAAGGGCCGGGGAGCTGTTTTTT
CASSARQGRAGELFF
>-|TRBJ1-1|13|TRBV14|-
TGTGCCAGCAGCCGGGGCCGTGGCACTGAAGCTTTCTTT
CASSRGRGTEAFF
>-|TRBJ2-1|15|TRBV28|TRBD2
TGTGCCAGCAGCTCCCTAGCGGACCTTTACAATGAGCAGTTCTTC
CASSSLADLYNEQFF
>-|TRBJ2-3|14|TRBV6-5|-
TGTGCCAGCAGTTACTCGAGAGGCACAGATACGCAGTATTTT
CASSYSRGTDTQYF
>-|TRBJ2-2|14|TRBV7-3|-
TGTGCCAGCAGCTTAATGGCGGGGACCGGGGAGCTGTTTTTT
CASSLMAGTGELFF
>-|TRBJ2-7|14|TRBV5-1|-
TGCGCCAGCAGCTTGAAATTTCCCGGTGACGAGCAGTACTTC
CASSLKFPGDEQYF
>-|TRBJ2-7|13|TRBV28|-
TGTGCCAGCAGCCCTCAGAGCTTTGCCGAGCAGTACTTC
CASSPQSFAEQYF
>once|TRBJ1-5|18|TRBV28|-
TGTGCCAGCAGTTTGGAACTCGCGGGGGTATATACCTATCAGCCCCAGCATTTT
CASSLELAGVYTYQPQHF
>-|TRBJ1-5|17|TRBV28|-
TGTGCCAGCAGTCCCATACCCTGGACACTTAGCAATCAGCCCCAGCATTTT
CASSPIPWTLSNQPQHF
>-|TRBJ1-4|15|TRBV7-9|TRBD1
TGTGCCAGCAGCCAACCCGGACAGGGAGATGAAAAACTGTTTTTT
CASSQPGQGDEKLFF
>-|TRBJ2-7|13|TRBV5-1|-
TGCGCCAGCAGCTGGGCAGGGGCGTACGAGCAGTACTTC
CASSWAGAYEQYF
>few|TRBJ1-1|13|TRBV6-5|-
TGTGCCAGCAGTTACCCATCCAACACTGAAGCTTTCTTT
CASSYPSNTEAFF
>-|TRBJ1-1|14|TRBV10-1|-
TGCGCCAGCAGTGAGTCCCAGGGAAACGCTGAAGCTTTCTTT
CASSESQGNAEAFF
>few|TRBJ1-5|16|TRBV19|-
TGTGCCAGTACGGGACTCAGCACCATTAGCAATCAGCCCCAGCATTTT
CASTGLSTISNQPQHF
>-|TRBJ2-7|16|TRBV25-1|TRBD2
TGTGCCAGCAGTGAATATATCTCGGGAGGAACGGGCGAGCAGTACTTC
CASSEYISGGTGEQYF
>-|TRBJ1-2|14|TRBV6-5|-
TGTGCCAGCAGTTACGGTCGGGGCCCCTATGGCTACACCTTC
CASSYGRGPYGYTF
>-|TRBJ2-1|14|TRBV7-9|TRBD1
TGTGCCAGCAGCTTAGGACAGGGGATAGGTGAGCAGTTCTTC
CASSLGQGIGEQFF
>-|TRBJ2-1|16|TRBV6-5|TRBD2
TGTGCCAGCAGTTACTCGAGGTCGGCGGGAGCGTCTGAGCAGTTCTTC
CASSYSRSAGASEQFF
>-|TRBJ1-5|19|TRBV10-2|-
TGCGCCAGCAGTGAGTCGATAGGCGGACTGGGGTGGCGCAATCAGCCCCAGCATTTT
CASSESIGGLGWRNQPQHF
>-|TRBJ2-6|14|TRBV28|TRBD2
TGTGCCAGCGTCCCCGCGGGGGGAGGCAACGTCCTGACTTTC
CASVPAGGGNVLTF
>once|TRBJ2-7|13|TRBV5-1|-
TGCGCCAGCAGCATGCGCCCCCACTACGAGCAGTACTTC
CASSMRPHYEQYF